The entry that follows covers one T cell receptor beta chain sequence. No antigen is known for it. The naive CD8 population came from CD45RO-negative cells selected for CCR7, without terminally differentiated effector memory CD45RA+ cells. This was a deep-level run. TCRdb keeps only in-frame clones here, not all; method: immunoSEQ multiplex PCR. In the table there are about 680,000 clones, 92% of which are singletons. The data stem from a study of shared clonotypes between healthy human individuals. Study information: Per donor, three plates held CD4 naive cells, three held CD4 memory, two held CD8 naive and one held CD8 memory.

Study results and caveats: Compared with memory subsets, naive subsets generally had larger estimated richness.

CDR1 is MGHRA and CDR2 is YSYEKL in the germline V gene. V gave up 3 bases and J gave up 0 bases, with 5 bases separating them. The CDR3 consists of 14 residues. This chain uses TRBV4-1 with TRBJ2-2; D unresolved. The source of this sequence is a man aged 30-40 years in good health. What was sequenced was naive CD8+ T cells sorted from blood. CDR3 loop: CASSHGPNTGELFF. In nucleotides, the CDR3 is TGCGCCAGCAGCCACGGCCCGAACACCGGGGAGCTGTTTTTT.